This TCR beta chain is from a study of PD-1 blockade in classical Hodgkin lymphoma. The trim removed 2 bases at V and 6 bases at J, leaving 5 bases unmatched. Germline values: CDR1 SGHTA, CDR2 FQGTGA. This CDR3 has 15 amino acids. All patients experienced relapse after autologous stem cell transplantation, and brentuximab vedotin exposure was variable. The table came from immunoSEQ multiplex PCR; TCRdb's copy has only in-frame clones and leaves some out. Seen here are approximately 43,000 clones, about 88% observed once, and the top ten hold 5.5%. The sequenced sample was peripheral blood mononuclear cells (PBMCs), obtained before the second cycle of nivolumab. The receptor's source is a human donor with classical Hodgkin lymphoma. This chain connects TRBV7-3 to TRBJ2-1; 9 bases align to TRBD2. The CDR3 sequence is CASSLAGGPTNEQFF. The CDR3 DNA reads TGTGCCAGCAGCTTAGCGGGAGGGCCGACCAATGAGCAGTTCTTC.